This T cell receptor beta chain was obtained from a study of blood T cell repertoires in COVID-19. Study background: The study drew acute and convalescent COVID-19 samples from the United States, Italy and Spain. The cDNA or gDNA used as material had been derived from T cells, B-cell-depleted T cells, or PBMCs.

The V end was cut by 2 bases, the J end by 7 bases, with 15 bases between. The CDR3 totals 15 residues. Germline assignment: CDR1 SGHTA and CDR2 FQGNSA. Per the study methods: Estimation of nucleated cell counts was performed using reference gene primer amplification. Here immunoSEQ multiplex PCR was the method, and the copy in TCRdb shows in-frame clones only, minus some. That table supplies the V and J calls and clone size; D and trimming were determined from the DNA. The sample carries more than 55,000 clones, around 87% recorded once. The specimen sequenced was peripheral blood. The chain recombines TRBV7-2 with TRBJ2-1, with a weak D call TRBD2 (6 bases). The source is a man aged 55 to 69 with active or convalescent COVID-19. CDR3 sequence (DNA): TGTGCCAGCAGCTTAAAACACCTGACTAGGAATGAGCAGTTCTTC. As protein: CASSLKHLTRNEQFF.